The 21 T cell receptor beta chains below all came from one sample that was sequenced in a study of T cells in Graves' hyperthyroidism and ophthalmopathy. There were TCR beta CDR3 regions amplified from RNA transcripts. First-round RT-PCR targeting the TCR CDR3 was performed with the HTBI primer set. TCRdb reprocessed the multiplex PCR reads via MiXCR and lists one record per CDR3 protein. The sample lists about 640,000 distinct CDR3 sequences, around 21% occurring once. The specimen was blood. The receptor set was obtained from a man younger than 45 with Graves' ophthalmopathy.

The sample holds many counts of this clonotype. Here the CDR3 reads CASSPRNRVGQPQHF. The CDR3 DNA is TGTGCCAGCAGCCCAAGGAACAGGGTAGGTCAGCCCCAGCATTTT. The chain combines TRBV11-2 with TRBJ1-5; possibly TRBD1 for D (6 bases). From germline, CDR1 is SGHAT and CDR2 FQNNGV. V dropped 5 bases and J dropped 6 bases, with 17 bases sitting between them. This CDR3 has 15 residues.

This clonotype was detected many times. In DNA, the CDR3 is TGTGCCAGCAGCGTCACCGGGACTAGTTCGGGTGAGCAGTTCTTC. Translating it yields CASSVTGTSSGEQFF. The V call is TRBV7-3, the J call TRBJ2-1, with 8 bases that match TRBD2. The CDR3 loop spans 15 amino acids. Germline V CDR1 and CDR2: SGHTA, FQGTGA. After removal of 5 bases from V and 9 bases from J, the junction contained 12 bases not matched to a gene.

This clonotype was detected many times. The V call is TRBV28, the J call TRBJ2-1, with D uncertain. The CDR3 runs 12 residues. Germline loops: CDR1 MDHEN, CDR2 SYDVKM. Trimming removed 2 bases from V and 7 bases from J, with 6 bases in between. The CDR3 bases are TGTGCCAGCAGTTTAAACAAGAATGAGCAGTTCTTC. It codes for CASSLNKNEQFF.

The rearrangement links TRBV6-2 or TRBV6-3 to TRBJ2-2; D is undetermined. In germline, CDR1 is MNHEY, CDR2 SVGEGT. V gave up 5 bases and J gave up 5 bases, with 12 bases separating them. This CDR3 contains 14 residues. This CDR3 reads CASSLSRRTGELFF. CDR3 nucleotide sequence: TGTGCCAGCAGTCTCAGTCGGCGGACCGGGGAGCTGTTTTTT.

This clonotype showed up just a few times. The chain employs TRBV5-1 and TRBJ1-2; D remains unclear. CDR1 is SGHRS, CDR2 YFSETQ, per germline. The CDR3 extends over 15 amino acids. Trimming stripped 0 bases from V and 0 bases from J, with 9 bases between. In nucleotides, the CDR3 is TGCGCCAGCAGCTTGGGTCCCGCAGCTAACTATGGCTACACCTTC. As protein: CASSLGPAANYGYTF.

This clonotype was detected a few times. The CDR3 region is CASSYAGAAQETQYF. CDR3 sequence (DNA): TGTGCCAGCTCATACGCAGGGGCAGCACAAGAGACCCAGTACTTC. The rearrangement links TRBV18 to TRBJ2-5, with D possibly being TRBD1 (6 bases). CDR3 length: 15 amino acids. The germline V gene has CDR1 KGHSH and CDR2 LQKENI. Trimming took off 5 bases at V and 2 bases at J, with 15 bases between the two ends.

Ten or more counts support this clonotype. This sequence joins TRBV29-1 and TRBJ1-1; no clear D gene. V was cut by 4 bases and J by 4 bases, with 10 bases left in between. The CDR3 covers 12 residues. Per germline, CDR1 SQVTM and CDR2 ANQGSEA. CDR3 bases: TGCAGCGTTGGGAAAACTGGCACTGAAGCTTTCTTT. Protein: CSVGKTGTEAFF.

In this sample, this clonotype turned up a few times. The chain carries TRBV12-5 and TRBJ2-3, with no clear D. The germline gives CDR1 LGHNT, CDR2 FRNRAP. This CDR3 is 12 amino acids long. Trimming shortened V by 2 bases and J by 6 bases, and 6 bases separated the two germline ends. The CDR3: CASGLNTDTQYF. Here the CDR3 DNA reads TGTGCTAGTGGTTTGAACACGGATACGCAGTATTTT.

This clonotype was counted ten times or more. The chain employs TRBV30 and TRBJ1-1; unclear D gene. The CDR3 totals 13 residues. V lost 5 bases and J 4 bases, leaving 14 bases between the germline ends. Germline loops: CDR1 GTSNPN, CDR2 SVGIG (reference sequence). The CDR3 region is CAWSGSGFTEAFF. The CDR3 DNA reads TGTGCCTGGTCCGGATCAGGATTCACTGAAGCTTTCTTT. Full variable domain (missing parts from reference TRBV30 and TRBJ1-1): SQTIHQWPATLVQPVGSPLSLECTVEGTSNPNLYWYRQAAGRGLQLLFYSVGIGQISSEVPQNLSASRPQDRQFILSSKKLLLSDSGFYLCAWSGSGFTEAFFGQGTRLTVV.

This clonotype was detected many times. This chain uses TRBV7-2 with TRBJ1-2; TRBD1 matches 7 bases. The germline gives CDR1 SGHTA, CDR2 FQGNSA. With 1 base clipped from V and 5 bases from J, the junction kept 4 bases outside the gene matches. The CDR3 runs to 14 residues. CDR3 nucleotide sequence: TGTGCCAGCAGCTTAGGACAGGGACAGTATGGCTACACCTTC. Amino acid sequence: CASSLGQGQYGYTF.

This clonotype was picked up one time. This may be a read error: a much more frequent sequence differs by one nucleotide. The final CDR3 position lacks the conserved phenylalanine or tryptophan, pointing to a likely read error. V usage is TRBV27 and J usage is TRBJ2-5; 9 bases fit TRBD2. Germline V gene data show CDR1 as MNHEY and CDR2 as SMNVEV (reference sequence). V shed 4 bases and J 5 bases; nucleotides not matched to a gene: 5. This CDR3 comprises 14 residues. In DNA form, the CDR3 reads TGTGCCAGCAGTTCGGCGGGAGGGGGTGAGACCCAGTACTAC. The encoded protein is CASSSAGGGETQYY.

This clonotype has more than one count but fewer than ten. This chain links TRBV20-1 with TRBJ2-3; TRBD2 aligns across 7 bases. The CDR3 is 14 amino acids. Germline trimming cut 1 base from V and 1 base from J; bases unmatched to any gene: 2. Germline lookup yields CDR1 DFQATT and CDR2 SNEGSKA (reference sequence). In DNA form, the CDR3 reads TGCAGTGCTAGAGGGCTAGCGGGCACAGATACGCAGTATTTT. Its protein product is CSARGLAGTDTQYF.

This clonotype was seen only a few times. CDR3 sequence (DNA): TGTGCCTGGAGTGTAATGGTGACTAGCGGGAGGGCCCCATACGAGCAGTACTTC. It translates to CAWSVMVTSGRAPYEQYF. The chain uses TRBV30 and TRBJ2-7, with 14 bases matching TRBD2. CDR1 and CDR2 from the germline V gene are GTSNPN and SVGIG (reference sequence). Trimming took 0 bases from V and 4 from J; bases not matched to a gene: 11. This CDR3 contains 18 residues.

This clonotype turned up a few times. The V call is TRBV6-1, the J call TRBJ2-7; no clear D gene. The CDR3 runs 15 residues. Germline V gene sequence: CDR1 MNHNS, CDR2 SASEGT. The V and J ends lost 6 bases and 1 base respectively, with 16 bases between them. CDR3 coding DNA: TGTGCCAGCAGCGAAACGCAGTACCTGTCCTACGAGCAGTACTTC. It encodes CASSETQYLSYEQYF.

This chain joins TRBV7-2 and TRBJ2-7; perhaps TRBD2 as D (5 bases). This CDR3 has 15 amino acids. Germline V gene sequence: CDR1 SGHTA, CDR2 FQGNSA. Trimming cost V 0 bases and J 3 bases, with 12 bases left between them. The CDR3 DNA follows: TGTGCCAGCAGCTTAGCCGCGGGTAGGCACTACGAGCAGTACTTC. This gives the protein CASSLAAGRHYEQYF.

This chain uses TRBV6-2 or TRBV6-3 with TRBJ1-2; D remains unclear. Trimming took off 4 bases at V and 3 bases at J, with 12 bases between the two ends. Germline-derived CDR1 and CDR2 are MNHEY and SVGEGT. This CDR3 spans 14 amino acids. The CDR3 is CASSFRSSHYGYTF. The DNA of the CDR3 is TGTGCCAGCAGTTTCCGCTCCTCGCACTATGGCTACACCTTC.

CDR3 nucleotide sequence: TGTGCCAGCAGACACCCGGCCCTGAACACTGAAGCTTTCTTT. This gives the protein CASRHPALNTEAFF. The gene calls are TRBV25-1 and TRBJ1-1; the D is unclear. CDR1 and CDR2 from the germline V gene are MGHDK and SYGVNS. This CDR3 spans 14 amino acids. Between the trimmed V and J ends, which lost 6 bases and 0 bases, there was a span of 11 bases. The complete variable domain, with remaining parts taken from reference TRBV25-1 and TRBJ1-1, reads EADIYQTPRYLVIGTGKKITLECSQTMGHDKMYWYQQDPGMELHLIHYSYGVNSTEKGDLSSESTVSRIRTEHFPLTLESARPSHTSQYLCASRHPALNTEAFFGQGTRLTVV.

The gene calls are TRBV3-1 and TRBJ2-3, with D possibly matching TRBD1 (5 bases). Looked up from germline, CDR1 is LGHDT and CDR2 is YNNKEL (reference sequence). CDR3 size: 15 residues. Trimming removed 1 base at V and 9 bases at J, with 17 bases between. CDR3 protein: CASSQATLDKLTQYF. The CDR3 DNA follows: TGTGCCAGCAGCCAAGCGACCCTGGACAAATTGACGCAGTATTTT.

This clonotype was counted between two and nine times. The CDR3 region is CASYGLAAYEQYF. CDR3 coding DNA: TGTGCCAGTTACGGGCTAGCGGCCTACGAGCAGTACTTC. The chain uses TRBV2 and TRBJ2-7; TRBD2 matches at 7 bases. V lost 9 bases and J lost 2; bases outside the gene matches: 7. The CDR3 runs to 13 residues. Germline V CDR1 and CDR2: SNHLY, FYNNEI.

DNA of the CDR3: TGTGCCTGGAGGGGGAGCAGAAGGACAGATACGCAGTATTTT. As protein: CAWRGSRRTDTQYF. The chain couples TRBV30 to TRBJ2-3, with D maybe TRBD2 (5 bases). Germline assignment: CDR1 GTSNPN and CDR2 SVGIG (reference sequence). V was cut by 3 bases and J by 3 bases, with 13 bases left in between. CDR3 length: 14 amino acids.

The gene calls are TRBV29-1 and TRBJ1-4; D is uncertain. The CDR3 runs to 14 residues. The V gene's germline CDR1 is SQVTM and CDR2 ANQGSEA. Between the trimmed V and J ends, which lost 0 bases and 6 bases, there was a span of 11 bases. The CDR3 spells CSVEDSGSDEKLFF. The DNA of the CDR3 is TGCAGCGTTGAAGATTCGGGATCTGATGAAAAACTGTTTTTT.